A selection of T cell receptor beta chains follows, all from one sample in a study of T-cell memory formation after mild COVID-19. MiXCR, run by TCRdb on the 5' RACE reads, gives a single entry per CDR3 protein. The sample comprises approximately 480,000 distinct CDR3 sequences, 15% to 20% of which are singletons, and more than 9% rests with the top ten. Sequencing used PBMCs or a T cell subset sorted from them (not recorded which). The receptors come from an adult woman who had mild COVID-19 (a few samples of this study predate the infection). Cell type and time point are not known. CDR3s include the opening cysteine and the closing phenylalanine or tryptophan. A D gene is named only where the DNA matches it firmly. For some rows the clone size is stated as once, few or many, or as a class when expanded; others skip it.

CDR3aa: CASSPSGGTYNEQFF
CDR3nt: TGTGCCAGCAGCCCCTCCGGGGGCACCTACAATGAGCAGTTCTTC
abundance: NA
len: 15
d_gene: NA
j_gene: TRBJ2-1
v_gene: TRBV7-3

CDR3aa: CASSALSYNEQFF
CDR3nt: TGTGCCAGCAGCGCCCTCTCCTACAATGAGCAGTTCTTC
abundance: few
len: 13
d_gene: NA
j_gene: TRBJ2-1
v_gene: TRBV11-3

CDR3aa: CASSSFPDRSEAPKLFF
CDR3nt: TGTGCCAGCAGCTCCTTCCCAGACAGATCGGAAGCACCAAAACTGTTTTTT
abundance: few
len: 17
d_gene: NA
j_gene: TRBJ1-4
v_gene: TRBV7-9

CDR3aa: CATSEETPGSEQFF
CDR3nt: TGTGCCACCAGCGAGGAGACCCCCGGGAGTGAGCAGTTCTTC
abundance: few
len: 14
d_gene: NA
j_gene: TRBJ2-1
v_gene: TRBV24-1

CDR3aa: CASSIPGLGTEAFF
CDR3nt: TGTGCCAGCAGCATTCCGGGACTCGGCACTGAAGCTTTCTTT
abundance: NA
len: 14
d_gene: NA
j_gene: TRBJ1-1
v_gene: TRBV5-5

CDR3aa: CASSYGDRNTEAFF
CDR3nt: TGTGCCAGCAGTTATGGGGACAGGAACACTGAAGCTTTCTTT
abundance: many
len: 14
d_gene: TRBD1
j_gene: TRBJ1-1
v_gene: TRBV6-2/TRBV6-3

CDR3aa: CAISELHGTGNQPQHF
CDR3nt: TGTGCCATCAGTGAACTACACGGGACAGGTAATCAGCCCCAGCATTTT
abundance: NA
len: 16
d_gene: TRBD1
j_gene: TRBJ1-5
v_gene: TRBV10-3

CDR3aa: CSAREGFTGEQYF
CDR3nt: TGCAGTGCTAGAGAGGGGTTTACCGGCGAGCAGTACTTC
abundance: few
len: 13
d_gene: NA
j_gene: TRBJ2-7
v_gene: TRBV20-1

CDR3aa: CASSIDGGNLNTEAFF
CDR3nt: TGTGCCAGTAGTATAGACGGTGGAAACCTGAACACTGAAGCTTTCTTT
abundance: NA
len: 16
d_gene: NA
j_gene: TRBJ1-1
v_gene: TRBV19

CDR3aa: CASSYYRTGSDEQYF
CDR3nt: TGTGCCAGTAGTTACTATCGGACAGGGTCGGACGAGCAGTACTTC
abundance: few
len: 15
d_gene: TRBD1
j_gene: TRBJ2-7
v_gene: TRBV19